The source of this T cell receptor beta chain is a study of identical twins. The study, taken as a whole, reports: Models underestimated how often monozygotic twins shared out-of-frame TCR alpha.

After template switching added a universal primer site, the resulting cDNA carried unique molecular identifiers. TCRdb reprocessed the 5' RACE reads via MiXCR and lists one record per CDR3 protein. The profile shows some 1,600,000 distinct CDR3 sequences, more than 30% of them singletons. CDR1 and CDR2 from the germline V gene are LGHNA and YNFKEQ. This CDR3 has 16 amino acids. Deletions cut 4 bases from V and 1 base from J, with 15 bases between. This clonotype appeared a few times. Its antigen is not known. The origin of this receptor is a newborn girl in good health. The V call is TRBV4-2, the J call TRBJ2-3; TRBD1 might be the D (6 bases). The material sequenced was cord blood. CDR3 bases: TGTGCCAGCAGCCCTAGATGGGGGCGGGGCACAGATACGCAGTATTTT. Encoded protein: CASSPRWGRGTDTQYF.